The 9 T cell receptor beta chains given below trace back to one sample, sequenced in a study of OX40 agonist ivuxolimab in advanced cancers. Profiling relied on immunoSEQ multiplex PCR, and the TCRdb table lists in-frame clones only, not all of them. The sample includes approximately 74,000 clones, roughly 90% of them seen just once. The sequenced sample was CD4+ or CD8+ T cells sorted from blood, obtained in a trial of the OX40 agonist ivuxolimab. The source of these receptors is an adult with an advanced solid tumor such as melanoma, head and neck, liver or kidney cancer.

This sequence joins TRBV5-1 and TRBJ2-2; unclear D gene. Germline CDR1 and CDR2: SGHRS and YFSETQ. This CDR3 is built from 14 residues. V was pared by 4 bases and J by 2 bases, with 9 bases between. CDR3 DNA sequence: TGCGCCAGCAGCCTTGCCCGCAACACCGGGGAGCTGTTTTTT. This gives the protein CASSLARNTGELFF.

The rearrangement links TRBV25-1 to TRBJ2-1; D might be TRBD2 (6 bases). CDR1 is MGHDK and CDR2 is SYGVNS in the germline V gene. V lost 8 bases, J lost 8 bases, and 19 bases lay in between. The CDR3 loop spans 14 amino acids. The CDR3 protein is CASRGDSEWDEQFF. The CDR3 bases are TGTGCCAGCCGCGGGGATAGCGAATGGGATGAGCAGTTCTTC.

V usage is TRBV28 and J usage is TRBJ2-7; 7 bases align to TRBD1. Germline lookup yields CDR1 MDHEN and CDR2 SYDVKM. V gave up 6 bases and J gave up 7 bases; unmatched junction bases: 9. CDR3 length: 13 residues. This CDR3 reads CASRPGQPGEQYF. The CDR3 nucleotides read TGTGCCAGCAGACCGGGACAGCCAGGGGAGCAGTACTTC.

This sequence joins TRBV29-1 and TRBJ1-1; TRBD1 might be the D (5 bases). The CDR3 contains 12 residues. Trimming removed 5 bases at V and 3 bases at J, with 10 bases between. The germline V gene has CDR1 SQVTM and CDR2 ANQGSEA. As DNA, the CDR3 is TGCAGCGTTCGAGTAGGGGACACTGAAGCTTTCTTT. It translates to CSVRVGDTEAFF. Based on the CDR3 plus reference TRBV29-1 and TRBJ1-1, the full variable domain is SAVISQKPSRDICQRGTSLTIQCQVDSQVTMMFWYRQQPGQSLTLIATANQGSEATYESGFVIDKFPISRPNLTFSTLTVSNMSPEDSSIYLCSVRVGDTEAFFGQGTRLTVV.

V and J are TRBV11-1 and TRBJ1-1, with D perhaps matching TRBD1 (5 bases). This CDR3 has 12 amino acids. Germline V gene sequence: CDR1 SGHAT, CDR2 FQDESV (reference sequence). V shed 1 base and J shed 8 bases, with 8 bases lying between them. Written as DNA, the CDR3 is TGTGCCAGCAGCTTAGGGCGGGACGAAGCTTTCTTT. This sequence encodes CASSLGRDEAFF.

This chain uses TRBV7-2 with TRBJ2-7; unclear D gene. This CDR3 is 13 amino acids long. Trimming took off 2 bases at V and 5 bases at J, with 10 bases between the two ends. Germline-derived CDR1 and CDR2 are SGHTA and FQGNSA. This chain's CDR3 is CASSLSPGDEQYF. The CDR3 coding sequence is TGTGCCAGCAGCTTATCCCCGGGTGACGAGCAGTACTTC.

The chain uses TRBV27 and TRBJ1-1; no clear D. V lost 4 bases, J lost 1 base, and 13 bases lay in between. The CDR3 extends over 15 amino acids. Germline CDR1 MNHEY, CDR2 SMNVEV (reference sequence). The CDR3 DNA is TGTGCCAGCAGTTCCCACAGTTTGGGGAACACTGAAGCTTTCTTT. Translated: CASSSHSLGNTEAFF.

The V and J genes are TRBV9 and TRBJ1-2, with 7 bases identical to TRBD1. CDR1 and CDR2 from the germline V gene are SGDLS and YYNGEE. The CDR3 runs to 14 residues. V dropped 1 base and J dropped 6; count of bases not matched to a gene: 6. CDR3 sequence: CASSVYSRGNGYTF. Here the CDR3 DNA reads TGTGCCAGCAGCGTATATTCCAGGGGGAATGGCTACACCTTC.

Here the CDR3 reads CASSFLWGGTDTQYF. CDR3 in DNA: TGTGCCAGCAGTTTTCTGTGGGGTGGCACAGATACGCAGTATTTT. The chain joins TRBV28 to TRBJ2-3; unclear D gene. CDR1 is MDHEN, CDR2 SYDVKM, per germline. CDR3 length: 15 residues. V was shortened by 3 bases and J by 1 base, with 11 bases between the two germline ends.